These 9 T cell receptor beta chains came from one sample sequenced in a study of control samples from healthy donors and cancer patients. Clones were read by immunoSEQ multiplex PCR, and TCRdb kept only the in-frame ones, dropping some. The table includes under 200,000 clones, roughly 94% detected once. Sequencing input: PBMCs. Receptors were obtained from a man between 60 and 75 years old with colorectal cancer.

CDR3 bases: TGTGCCAGTAGTATAACCCCTTCTGAAGCTTTCTTT. Translation: CASSITPSEAFF. V usage is TRBV19 and J usage is TRBJ1-1; D is unresolved. Germline values: CDR1 LNHDA, CDR2 SQIVND (reference sequence). V lost 2 bases and J lost 6, with 7 bases in between. CDR3 length: 12 amino acids.

This clone was counted once. The chain joins TRBV4-3 to TRBJ2-7; TRBD2 is a possible D gene (5 bases). With 0 bases removed from V and 8 bases from J, the gap between germline ends came to 11 bases. Germline CDR1 and CDR2: LGHNA and YSLEER. There are 13 residues in the CDR3. The CDR3 loop is CASSQEEGTKQYF. CDR3 sequence (DNA): TGCGCCAGCAGCCAAGAAGAGGGCACTAAGCAGTACTTC.

V and J are TRBV10-2 and TRBJ2-7; D remains ambiguous. The CDR3 runs to 13 residues. Germline V gene sequence: CDR1 WSHSY, CDR2 SAAADI. Between the trimmed V and J ends, which lost 3 bases and 2 bases, there was a span of 8 bases. For the CDR3, the DNA is TGCGCCAGCAGTGAATCGGCGGCCTACGAGCAGTACTTC. Its protein product is CASSESAAYEQYF.

This chain connects TRBV30 to TRBJ1-1; weak D call: TRBD1 (5 bases). Germline V CDR1 and CDR2: GTSNPN, SVGIG (reference sequence). The CDR3 has 11 amino acids. Between the trimmed V and J ends, which lost 2 bases and 4 bases, there was a span of 5 bases. In DNA form, the CDR3 reads TGTGCCTGGAGTCAGGGCACTGAAGCTTTCTTT. Translated, it gives CAWSQGTEAFF.

The chain recombines TRBV2 with TRBJ1-1; a possible D gene is TRBD1 (6 bases). CDR1 and CDR2 (germline): SNHLY, FYNNEI. The CDR3 is 13 amino acids. V dropped 8 bases and J dropped 5 bases, with 15 bases sitting between them. CDR3 DNA: TGTGCCAGCCTTTATAGGGGGTATACTGAAGCTTTCTTT. This encodes CASLYRGYTEAFF.

DNA for the CDR3: TGTGCCAGCAGCTTAACTGGGAATTCACCCCTCCACTTT. This encodes CASSLTGNSPLHF. This chain joins TRBV7-9 and TRBJ1-6; D unclear. This CDR3 region has 13 residues. The V gene lost 2 bases and the J gene lost 7 bases, with 6 bases spanning the gap. The germline V gene encodes CDR1 SEHNR and CDR2 FQNEAQ (reference sequence).

V usage is TRBV27 and J usage is TRBJ2-3; D ambiguous. Germline V gene data show CDR1 as MNHEY and CDR2 as SMNVEV (reference sequence). The V end was cut by 6 bases, the J end by 4 bases, with 11 bases between. The CDR3 contains 13 residues. CDR3 coding DNA: TGTGCCAGCAGCCGACTCCCTGCAGATACGCAGTATTTT. Protein sequence: CASSRLPADTQYF.

The rearrangement joins TRBV4-3 to TRBJ2-5, with 7 nucleotides matching TRBD2. CDR1 LGHNA and CDR2 YSLEER come from the germline V gene. This CDR3 is built from 16 residues. The junction had 6 bases not matched to a gene; V was cut back by 0 bases and J by 2 bases. This CDR3 is CASSQEGGGVQETQYF. The CDR3 bases are TGCGCCAGCAGCCAAGAGGGGGGAGGGGTACAAGAGACCCAGTACTTC.

The rearrangement links TRBV6-1 to TRBJ1-6; D may be TRBD1 (5 bases). The CDR3 consists of 17 residues. Germline CDR1 is MNHNS and CDR2 is SASEGT. Trimming removed 2 bases at V and 8 bases at J, with 19 bases between. CDR3 protein: CASSETPGGFVDSPLHF. The CDR3 DNA is TGTGCCAGCAGTGAAACACCCGGGGGGTTTGTCGATTCACCCCTCCACTTT.